This T cell receptor beta chain stems from a study of cytomegalovirus exposure and HLA in healthy donors. The PCR made use of 60 Vbeta and 13 Jbeta primers. Assay used: immunoSEQ multiplex PCR; TCRdb lists only in-frame clones, some missing. Among some 130,000 clones listed, 72% were seen once. Germline lookup yields CDR1 SGHAT and CDR2 FQNNGV. V trimming: 2 bases; J trimming: 4 bases; junction bases outside the gene matches: 7. The CDR3 spans 16 residues. This clone has more than one count but fewer than ten. The target antigen is unknown. Findings of the study overall: Segments of the TCR beta V type were, in most cases, productive about 87% or about 30% of the time in an earlier analysis.

Sequencing was done on a sample of PBMCs. The origin of this receptor is a man aged 50 to 59 in good health and CMV-seropositive. The rearrangement links TRBV11-2 to TRBJ1-4, with 7 bases matching TRBD1. CDR3 DNA sequence: TGTGCCAGCAGCTTAATGGCCGGGACAGTTAATGAAAAACTGTTTTTT. Translated, it gives CASSLMAGTVNEKLFF.